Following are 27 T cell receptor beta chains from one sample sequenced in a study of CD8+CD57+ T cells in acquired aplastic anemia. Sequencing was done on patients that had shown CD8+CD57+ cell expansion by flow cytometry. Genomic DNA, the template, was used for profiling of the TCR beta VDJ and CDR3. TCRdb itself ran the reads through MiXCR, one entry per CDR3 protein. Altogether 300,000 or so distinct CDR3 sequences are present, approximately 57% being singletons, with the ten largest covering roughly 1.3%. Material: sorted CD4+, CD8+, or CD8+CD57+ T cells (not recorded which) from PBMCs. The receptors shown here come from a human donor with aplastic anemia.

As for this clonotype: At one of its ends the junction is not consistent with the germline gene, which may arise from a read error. The CDR3 loop reads CASGGQGVRTEALF. CDR3 sequence (DNA): TGCGCCAGCGGAGGACAGGGGGTGAGGACTGAAGCTCTCTTT. The chain recombines TRBV7-2 with TRBJ1-1; 10 nucleotides agree with TRBD1. The germline V gene has CDR1 SGHTA and CDR2 FQGNSA. The CDR3 contains 14 residues. The complete variable domain, with remaining parts taken from reference TRBV7-2 and TRBJ1-1, reads GAGVSQSPSNKVTEKGKDVELRCDPISGHTALYWYRQSLGQGLEFLIYFQGNSAPDKSGLPSDRFSAERTGGSVSTLTIQRTQQEDSAVYLCASGGQGVRTEALFGQGTRLTVV.

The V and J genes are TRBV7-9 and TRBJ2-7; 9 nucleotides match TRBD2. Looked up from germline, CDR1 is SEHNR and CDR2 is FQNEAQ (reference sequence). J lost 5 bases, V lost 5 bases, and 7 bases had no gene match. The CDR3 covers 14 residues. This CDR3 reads CASSPGTSHDEQYF. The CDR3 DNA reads TGTGCCAGCAGCCCCGGGACTAGCCATGACGAGCAGTACTTC.

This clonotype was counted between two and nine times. The CDR3 DNA reads TGCAGCGCCAAGGACAGGGCTAGCACAGATACGCAGTATTTT. Amino acids: CSAKDRASTDTQYF. This chain links TRBV29-1 with TRBJ2-3; 8 bases match TRBD1. The CDR3 has 14 amino acids. Germline CDR1 is SQVTM and CDR2 is ANQGSEA. V lost 7 bases and J lost 0; bases outside the gene matches: 6.

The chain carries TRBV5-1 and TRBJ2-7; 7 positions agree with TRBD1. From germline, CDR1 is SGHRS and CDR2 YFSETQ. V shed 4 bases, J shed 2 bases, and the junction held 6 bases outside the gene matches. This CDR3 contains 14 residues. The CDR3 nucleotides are TGCGCCAGCAGCATCGGGACAGTGACCTACGAGCAGTACTTC. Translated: CASSIGTVTYEQYF.

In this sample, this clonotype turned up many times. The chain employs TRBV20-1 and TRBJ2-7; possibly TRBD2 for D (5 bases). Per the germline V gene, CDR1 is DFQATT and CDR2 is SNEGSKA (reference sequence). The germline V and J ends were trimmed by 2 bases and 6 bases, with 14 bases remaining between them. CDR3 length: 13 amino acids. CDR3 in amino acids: CSARLGYRGEQYF. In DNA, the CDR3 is TGCAGTGCTAGATTGGGGTACCGGGGCGAGCAGTACTTC.

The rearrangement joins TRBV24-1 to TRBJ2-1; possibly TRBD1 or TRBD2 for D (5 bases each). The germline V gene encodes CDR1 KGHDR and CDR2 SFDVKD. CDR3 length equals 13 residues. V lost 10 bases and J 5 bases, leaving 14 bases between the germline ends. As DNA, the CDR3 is TGTGCCACGGCGAGCAGAGGGGACAATGAGCAGTTCTTC. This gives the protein CATASRGDNEQFF.

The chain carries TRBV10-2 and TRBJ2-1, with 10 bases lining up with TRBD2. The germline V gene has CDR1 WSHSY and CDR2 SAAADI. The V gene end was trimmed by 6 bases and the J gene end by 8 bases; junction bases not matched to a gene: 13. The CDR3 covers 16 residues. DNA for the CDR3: TGCGCCAGCAGAGCTAGCGGGAGTCGAATATTGGATGAGCAGTTCTTC. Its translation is CASRASGSRILDEQFF.

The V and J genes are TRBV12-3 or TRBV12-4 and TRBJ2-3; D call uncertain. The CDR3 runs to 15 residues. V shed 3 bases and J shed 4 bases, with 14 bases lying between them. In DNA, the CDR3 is TGTGCCAGCAGTTTTCAGGTGTCTGACGCAGATACGCAGTATTTT. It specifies CASSFQVSDADTQYF.

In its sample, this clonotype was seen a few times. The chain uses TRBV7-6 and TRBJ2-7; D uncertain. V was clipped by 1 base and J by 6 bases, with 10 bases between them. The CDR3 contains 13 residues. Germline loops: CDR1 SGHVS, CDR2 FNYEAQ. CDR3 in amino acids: CASSLGGFAEQYF. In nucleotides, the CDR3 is TGTGCCAGCAGCTTAGGGGGTTTCGCCGAGCAGTACTTC.

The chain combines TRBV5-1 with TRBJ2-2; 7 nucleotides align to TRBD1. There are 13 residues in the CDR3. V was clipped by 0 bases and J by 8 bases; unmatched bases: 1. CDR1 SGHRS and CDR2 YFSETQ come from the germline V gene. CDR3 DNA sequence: TGCGCCAGCAGCTTGGAGGGACAGGGGGAGCTGTTTTTT. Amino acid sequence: CASSLEGQGELFF. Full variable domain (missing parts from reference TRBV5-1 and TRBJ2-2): KAGVTQTPRYLIKTRGQQVTLSCSPISGHRSVSWYQQTPGQGLQFLFEYFSETQRNKGNFPGRFSGRQFSNSRSEMNVSTLELGDSALYLCASSLEGQGELFFGEGSRLTVL.

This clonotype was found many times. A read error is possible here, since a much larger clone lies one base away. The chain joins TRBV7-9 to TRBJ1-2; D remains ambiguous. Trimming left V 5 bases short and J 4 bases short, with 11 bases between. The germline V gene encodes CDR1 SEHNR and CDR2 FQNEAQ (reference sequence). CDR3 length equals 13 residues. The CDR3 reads CASSPLPAYGYTF. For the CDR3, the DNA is TGTGCCAGCAGCCCCCTGCCAGCCTATGGCTACACCTTC.

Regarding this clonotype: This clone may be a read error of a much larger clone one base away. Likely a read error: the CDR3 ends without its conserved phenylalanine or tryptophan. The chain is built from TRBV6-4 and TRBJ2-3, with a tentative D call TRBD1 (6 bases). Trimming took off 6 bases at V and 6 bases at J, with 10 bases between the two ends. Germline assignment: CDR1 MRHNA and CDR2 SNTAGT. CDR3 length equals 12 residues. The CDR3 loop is CASSPGGDTQYS. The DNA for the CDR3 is TGTGCCAGCAGCCCTGGGGGCGATACGCAGTATTCT.

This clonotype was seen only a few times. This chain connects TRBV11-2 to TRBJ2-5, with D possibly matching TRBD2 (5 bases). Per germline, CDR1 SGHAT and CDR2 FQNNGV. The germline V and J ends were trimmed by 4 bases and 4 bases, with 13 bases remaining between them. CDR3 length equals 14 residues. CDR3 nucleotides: TGTGCCAGCAGCTCACCCAGCGGAGGAGAGACCCAGTACTTC. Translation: CASSSPSGGETQYF.

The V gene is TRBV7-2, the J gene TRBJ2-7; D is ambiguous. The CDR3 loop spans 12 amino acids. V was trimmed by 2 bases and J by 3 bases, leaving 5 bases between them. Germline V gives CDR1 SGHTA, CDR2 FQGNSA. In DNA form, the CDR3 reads TGTGCCAGCAGCTTACAACTCTACGAGCAGTACTTC. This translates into CASSLQLYEQYF.

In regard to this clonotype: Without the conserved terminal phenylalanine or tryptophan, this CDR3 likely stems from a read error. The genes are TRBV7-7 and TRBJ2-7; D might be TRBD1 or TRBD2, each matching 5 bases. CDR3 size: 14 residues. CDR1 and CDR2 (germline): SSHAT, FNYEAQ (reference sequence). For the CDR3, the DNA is TGTGCTAGCAGCCAAGGAGAGGGGTCGGGCGAGCAGTACCTC. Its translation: CASSQGEGSGEQYL.

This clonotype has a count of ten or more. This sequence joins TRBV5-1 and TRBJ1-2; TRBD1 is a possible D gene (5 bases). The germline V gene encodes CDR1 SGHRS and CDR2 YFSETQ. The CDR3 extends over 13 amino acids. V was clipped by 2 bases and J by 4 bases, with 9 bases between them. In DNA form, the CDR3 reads TGCGCCAGCAGCTTCGACAGCGGCTATGGCTACACCTTC. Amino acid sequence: CASSFDSGYGYTF.

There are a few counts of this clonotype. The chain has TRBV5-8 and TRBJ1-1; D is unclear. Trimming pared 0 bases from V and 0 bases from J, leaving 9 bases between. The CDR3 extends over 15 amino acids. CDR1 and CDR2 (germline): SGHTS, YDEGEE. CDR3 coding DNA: TGTGCCAGCAGCTTGGGGGCCGGTTTGAACACTGAAGCTTTCTTT. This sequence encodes CASSLGAGLNTEAFF.

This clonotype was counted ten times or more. This CDR3 reads CASSRGGIVGKGNTIYF. The CDR3 DNA is TGCGCCAGCAGCCGTGGGGGAATAGTCGGCAAGGGAAACACCATATATTTT. V gene TRBV4-1 combines with J gene TRBJ1-3, with D possibly being TRBD1 (5 bases). The CDR3 spans 17 residues. Deletions cut 4 bases from V and 4 bases from J, with 20 bases between. CDR1 and CDR2 from the germline V gene are MGHRA and YSYEKL.

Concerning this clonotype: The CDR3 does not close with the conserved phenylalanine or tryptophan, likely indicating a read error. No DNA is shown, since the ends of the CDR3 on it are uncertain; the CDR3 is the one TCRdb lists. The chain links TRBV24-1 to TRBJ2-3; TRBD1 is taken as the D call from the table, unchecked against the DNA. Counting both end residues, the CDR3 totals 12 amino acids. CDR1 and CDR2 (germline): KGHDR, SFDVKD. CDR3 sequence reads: CATSKKTGGGLG.

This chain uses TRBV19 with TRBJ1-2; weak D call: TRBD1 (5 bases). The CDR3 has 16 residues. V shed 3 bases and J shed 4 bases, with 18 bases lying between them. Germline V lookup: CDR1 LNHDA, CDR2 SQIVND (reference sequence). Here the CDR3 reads CASSIREADATYGYTF. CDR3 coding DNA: TGTGCCAGTAGTATCAGGGAGGCGGATGCCACCTATGGCTACACCTTC.

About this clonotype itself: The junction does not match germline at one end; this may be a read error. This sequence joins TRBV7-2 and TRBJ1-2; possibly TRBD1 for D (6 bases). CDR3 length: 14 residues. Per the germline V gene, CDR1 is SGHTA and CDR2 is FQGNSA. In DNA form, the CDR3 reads TGCGCCAGCAGCCAAGGGGGGGGCCTCTATGGCTACACCTTC. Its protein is CASSQGGGLYGYTF.

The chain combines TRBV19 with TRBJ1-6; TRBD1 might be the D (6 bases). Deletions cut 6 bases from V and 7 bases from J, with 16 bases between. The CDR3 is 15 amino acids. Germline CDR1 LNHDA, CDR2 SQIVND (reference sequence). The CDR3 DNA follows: TGTGCCAGTAGGGTCTTGGGGGGCGGCAATTCACCCCTCCACTTT. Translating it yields CASRVLGGGNSPLHF.

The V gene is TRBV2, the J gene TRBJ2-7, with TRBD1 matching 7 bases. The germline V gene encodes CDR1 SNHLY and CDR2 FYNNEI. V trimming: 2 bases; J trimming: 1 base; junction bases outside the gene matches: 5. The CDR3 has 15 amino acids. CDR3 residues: CASSEPGQSSYEQYF. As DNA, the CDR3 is TGTGCCAGCAGTGAACCGGGACAGAGTTCCTACGAGCAGTACTTC.

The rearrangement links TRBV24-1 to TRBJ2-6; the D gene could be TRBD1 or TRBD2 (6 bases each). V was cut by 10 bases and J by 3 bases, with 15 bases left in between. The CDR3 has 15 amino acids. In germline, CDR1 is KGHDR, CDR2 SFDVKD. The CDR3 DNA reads TGTGCCACTTCCCCGGGGGCGCATGGGGCCAACGTCCTGACTTTC. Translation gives CATSPGAHGANVLTF.

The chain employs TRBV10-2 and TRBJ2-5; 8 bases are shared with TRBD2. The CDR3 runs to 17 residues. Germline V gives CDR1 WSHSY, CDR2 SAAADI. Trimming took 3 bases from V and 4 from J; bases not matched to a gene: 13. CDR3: CASSDEREIGIGETQYF. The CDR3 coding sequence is TGCGCCAGCAGTGATGAGCGGGAGATAGGTATAGGAGAGACCCAGTACTTC.

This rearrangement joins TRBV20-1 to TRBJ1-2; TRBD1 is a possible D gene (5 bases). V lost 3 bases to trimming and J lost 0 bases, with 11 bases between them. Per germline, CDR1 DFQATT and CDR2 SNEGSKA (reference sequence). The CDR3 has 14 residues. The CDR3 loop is CSASSTGSNYGYTF. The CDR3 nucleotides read TGCAGTGCTAGCAGCACAGGATCTAACTATGGCTACACCTTC.

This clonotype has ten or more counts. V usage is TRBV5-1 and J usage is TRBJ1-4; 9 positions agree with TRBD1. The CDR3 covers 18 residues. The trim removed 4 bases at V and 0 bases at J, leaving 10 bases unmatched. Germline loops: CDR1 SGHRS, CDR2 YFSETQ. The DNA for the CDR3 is TGCGCCAGCAGCCCGGCGCGGACAGGGGCTGCAACTAATGAAAAACTGTTTTTT. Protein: CASSPARTGAATNEKLFF.